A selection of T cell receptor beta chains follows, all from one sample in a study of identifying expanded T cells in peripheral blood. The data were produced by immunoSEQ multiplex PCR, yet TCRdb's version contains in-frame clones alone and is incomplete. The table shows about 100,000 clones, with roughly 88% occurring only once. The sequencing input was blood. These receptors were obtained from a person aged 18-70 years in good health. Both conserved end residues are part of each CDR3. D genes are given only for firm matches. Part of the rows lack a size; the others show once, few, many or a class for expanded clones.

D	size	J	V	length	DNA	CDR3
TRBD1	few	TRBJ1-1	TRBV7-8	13	TGTGCCAGCAGCTTAACAGGGGGCACTGAAGCTTTCTTT	CASSLTGGTEAFF
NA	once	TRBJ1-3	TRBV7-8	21	TGTGCCAGCAGAAAATTCGACCGTGGGACCACTTCCCCCTCCTCTGGAAACACCATATATTTT	CASRKFDRGTTSPSSGNTIYF
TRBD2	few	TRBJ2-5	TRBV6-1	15	TGTGCCAGCAGTGAACTAGCGGGAGGGCAAGAGACCCAGTACTTC	CASSELAGGQETQYF
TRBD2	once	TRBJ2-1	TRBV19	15	TGTGCCAGTACCCCCGGGACTAGCGGGAGCAATGAGCAGTTCTTC	CASTPGTSGSNEQFF
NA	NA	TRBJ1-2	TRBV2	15	TGTGCCAGCAGTGGCTTAGGCAGGAGAAACTATGGCTACACCTTC	CASSGLGRRNYGYTF
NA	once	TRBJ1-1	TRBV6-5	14	TGTGCCAGCAGTTACTCTTGGACGAACACTGAAGCTTTCTTT	CASSYSWTNTEAFF
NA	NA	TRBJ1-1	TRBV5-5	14	TGTGCCAGCAGCCTAACCCAGGTGAACACTGAAGCTTTCTTT	CASSLTQVNTEAFF
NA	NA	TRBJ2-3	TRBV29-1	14	TGCAGCGTTCCTGCGCGGGCAAGCACAGATACGCAGTATTTT	CSVPARASTDTQYF
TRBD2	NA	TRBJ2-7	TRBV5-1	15	TGTGCCAGCAGCAGGACTAGCGGGAGAACTTACGAGCAGTACTTC	CASSRTSGRTYEQYF
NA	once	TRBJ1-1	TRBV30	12	TGTGCCTGGAGTGTGGCGAACACTGAAGCTTTCTTT	CAWSVANTEAFF
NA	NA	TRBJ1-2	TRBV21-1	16	TGTGCCAGCCACCGACAGGGACCGGTATCTAACTATGGCTACACCTTC	CASHRQGPVSNYGYTF
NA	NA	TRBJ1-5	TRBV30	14	TGTGCCTGGAGTACCCTGTCTAGCAATCAGCCCCAGCATTTT	CAWSTLSSNQPQHF
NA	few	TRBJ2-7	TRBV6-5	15	TGTGCCAGCAGTAAAGGTCGTTGGGGGCCCTACGAGCAGTACTTC	CASSKGRWGPYEQYF
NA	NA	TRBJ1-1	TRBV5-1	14	TGCGCCAGCAGCTTGGGGCAGGAGGGCACTGAAGCTTTCTTT	CASSLGQEGTEAFF
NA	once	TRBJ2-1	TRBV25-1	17	TGTGCCAGCAGTGACCTAGCAGGGGTCCTCTCACTCGATGAGCAGTTCTTC	CASSDLAGVLSLDEQFF
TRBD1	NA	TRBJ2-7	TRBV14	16	TGTGCCAGCAGCCAAGAGATGGGACAGGCCTCCTACGAGCAGTACTTC	CASSQEMGQASYEQYF
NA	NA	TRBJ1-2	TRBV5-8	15	TGTGCCAGCAGCTTCAAATCCCAGGGGATCTATGGCTACACCTTC	CASSFKSQGIYGYTF
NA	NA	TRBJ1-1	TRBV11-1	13	TGTGCCAGCAGCTGGGGGCTGAACACTGAAGCTTTCTTT	CASSWGLNTEAFF
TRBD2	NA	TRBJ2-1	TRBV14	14	TGTGCCAGCAGCCGCAGCGGGGGTTACAATGAGCAGTTCTTC	CASSRSGGYNEQFF
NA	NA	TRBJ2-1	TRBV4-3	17	TGCGCCAGCAGCCAAGCCTTCGGGACAAACGATTACAATGAGCAGTTCTTC	CASSQAFGTNDYNEQFF
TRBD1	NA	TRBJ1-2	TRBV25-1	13	TGTGCCAGCAGTGGTACAGGGGGCCAAGGCTACACCTTC	CASSGTGGQGYTF
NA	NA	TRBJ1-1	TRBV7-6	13	TGTGCCAGCAGCTTAATGGATCTCACTGAAGCTTTCTTT	CASSLMDLTEAFF
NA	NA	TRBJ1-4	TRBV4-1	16	TGCGCCAGCAGCCAAGATCGAGGGGGGCTCTATGAAAAACTGTTTTTT	CASSQDRGGLYEKLFF
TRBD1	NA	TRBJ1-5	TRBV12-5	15	TGTGCTAGTGGCCCGGACAGGGTTATTTTACGGCCCCAGCATTTT	CASGPDRVILRPQHF
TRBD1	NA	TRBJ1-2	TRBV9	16	TGTGCCAGCAGCGTAGACCCCTCCGGGACAGGGTCTGGCTACACCTTC	CASSVDPSGTGSGYTF
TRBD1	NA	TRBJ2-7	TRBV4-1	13	TGCGCCAGCAGCCAAGAAGACAGGGGAGTACTGTACTTC	CASSQEDRGVLYF
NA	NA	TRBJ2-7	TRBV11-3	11	TGTGCCAGCAGCTTAGCCGGCGAGCAGTACTTC	CASSLAGEQYF
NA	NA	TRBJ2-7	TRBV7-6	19	TGTGCCAGCAGCTTAGCCCCCCCACGGGAATGGGGCTTTCAATACGAGCAGTACTTC	CASSLAPPREWGFQYEQYF
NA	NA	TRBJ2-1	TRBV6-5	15	TGTGCCAGCACCAGCGGATCACAGGGCTACAATGAGCAGTTCTTC	CASTSGSQGYNEQFF
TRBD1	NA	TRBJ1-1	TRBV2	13	TGTGCCAGCGGACAGGGGAAGAACACTGAAGCTTTCTTT	CASGQGKNTEAFF
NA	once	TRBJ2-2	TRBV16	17	TGTGCCAGCAGCCAATTTGGTGCAGGGGCGAACACCGGGGAGCTGTTTTTT	CASSQFGAGANTGELFF
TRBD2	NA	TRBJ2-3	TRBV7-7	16	TGTGCCAGCAGCGTTGGACTAGCGGCAAGCACAGATACGCAGTATTTT	CASSVGLAASTDTQYF
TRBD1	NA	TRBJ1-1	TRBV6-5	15	TGTGCCAGCAGTTCTAGGGGGCTGGGAAAGACTGAAGCTTTCTTT	CASSSRGLGKTEAFF
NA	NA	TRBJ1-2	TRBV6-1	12	TGTGCCAGCAGTGAAGCTCGGGACGGCTACACCTTC	CASSEARDGYTF
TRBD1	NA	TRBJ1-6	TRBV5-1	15	TGCGCCAGCAGCTTGGGGGACAGGGGCGATTCACCCCTCCACTTT	CASSLGDRGDSPLHF
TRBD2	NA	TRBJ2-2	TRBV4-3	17	TGCGCCAGCAGCCAAGATCTGATAGCGGGGAACACCGGGGAGCTGTTTTTT	CASSQDLIAGNTGELFF
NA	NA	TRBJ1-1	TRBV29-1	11	TGCAGCGCTTTACAAAACACTGAAGCTTTCTTT	CSALQNTEAFF
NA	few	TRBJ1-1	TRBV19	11	TGTGCCAGCCGGGGGGTAACTGAAGCTTTCTTT	CASRGVTEAFF
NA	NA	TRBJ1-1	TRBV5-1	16	TGCGCCAGCAGCTTGGGACAGACAATAATGAACACTGAAGCTTTCTTT	CASSLGQTIMNTEAFF
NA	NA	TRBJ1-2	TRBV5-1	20	TGCGCCAGCAGCTTGGTGGTCCCGAGAGACCGCCTTATCCCGAACTATGGCTACACCTTC	CASSLVVPRDRLIPNYGYTF
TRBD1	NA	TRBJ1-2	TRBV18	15	TGTGCCAGCTCGCCGGAGGACAGGGGCTACTATGGCTACACCTTC	CASSPEDRGYYGYTF
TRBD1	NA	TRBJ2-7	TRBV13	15	TGTGCCAGCAGCCAGGGACAGGGAACCACATACGAGCAGTACTTC	CASSQGQGTTYEQYF
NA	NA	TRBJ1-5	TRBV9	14	TGTGCCAGCAGCTCAGGGGATAGCAATCAGCCCCAGCATTTT	CASSSGDSNQPQHF
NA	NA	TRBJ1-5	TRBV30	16	TGTGCCTGGAGCTATACCGGACAGACGAACAATCAGCCCCAGCATTTT	CAWSYTGQTNNQPQHF
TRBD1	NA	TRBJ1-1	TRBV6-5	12	TGTGCCAGCAGTTACGGCAGGGGGCGGGTTCTCTTT	CASSYGRGRVLF
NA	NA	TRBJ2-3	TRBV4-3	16	TGCGCCAGCAGCCAAGAAGAAAGAGGGCGCACAGATACGCAGTATTTT	CASSQEERGRTDTQYF
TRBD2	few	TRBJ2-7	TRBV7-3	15	TGTGCCAGCAGCCAAGGGCTAGGACTAGCGAGGGAGCAGTACTTC	CASSQGLGLAREQYF
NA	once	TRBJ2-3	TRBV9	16	TGTGCCAGCAGCGTAGCCTCTAGCGAGAGGACAGATACGCAGTATTTT	CASSVASSERTDTQYF
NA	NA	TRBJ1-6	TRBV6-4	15	TGTGCCAGCAGCGAGAGGGCAGATAATAATTCACCCCTCCACTTT	CASSERADNNSPLHF
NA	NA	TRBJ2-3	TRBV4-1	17	TGCGCCAGCAGCCAAGATCCGGCAGGGACCAGCACAGATACGCAGTATTTT	CASSQDPAGTSTDTQYF
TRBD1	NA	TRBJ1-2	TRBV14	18	TGTGCCAGCAGCCAAGATAGTCCGGGACAGATTTCTACCTATGGCTACACCTTC	CASSQDSPGQISTYGYTF
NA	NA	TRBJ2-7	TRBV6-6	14	TGTGCCAGCGCGCGATCGGGGGAGGCTTACGAGCAGTACTTC	CASARSGEAYEQYF
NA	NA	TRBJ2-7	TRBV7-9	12	TGTGCCAGCAGCTTAGAGCACTACGAGCAGTACTTC	CASSLEHYEQYF
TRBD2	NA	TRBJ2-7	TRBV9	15	TGTGCCAGCAGCCCCCAAGCGGGAGGGGCCTACGAGCAGTACTTC	CASSPQAGGAYEQYF
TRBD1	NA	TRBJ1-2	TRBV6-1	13	TGTGCCAGCAGTCCCCGACAGGGTTTTGGCTACACCTTC	CASSPRQGFGYTF
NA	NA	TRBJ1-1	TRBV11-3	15	TGTGCCAGCACTAACGGGAGGGGCCCGAACACTGAAGCTTTCTTT	CASTNGRGPNTEAFF